The 7 T cell receptor beta chains listed next were all sequenced from one sample in a study of blood T cell repertoires in COVID-19. Sequencing used immunoSEQ multiplex PCR; TCRdb keeps in-frame clones, though not all of them. This sample yields 55,000 to 65,000 clones, of which roughly 85% are seen a single time; under 3.5% belongs to the top ten. Sequenced input: peripheral blood. These receptors were collected from a man aged 55 to 70 with acute or convalescent COVID-19.

The chain links TRBV3-1 (or the pseudogene TRBV3-2) to TRBJ2-5, with 11 bases aligning to TRBD1. J was trimmed by 1 base and V by 3 bases; bases with no gene match: 7. CDR3 size: 17 residues. Germline lookup yields CDR1 LGHDT and CDR2 YNNKEL (reference sequence). In DNA, the CDR3 is TGTGCCAGCAGCCAGTTTAGGACAGGGGGCCCCCAAGAGACCCAGTACTTC. This encodes CASSQFRTGGPQETQYF.

This clone was seen a handful of times. The rearrangement links TRBV6-2 or TRBV6-3 to TRBJ1-5, with D possibly matching TRBD1 (5 bases). Per the germline V gene, CDR1 is MNHEY and CDR2 is SVGEGT. The CDR3 is 15 amino acids. Deletions cut 6 bases from V and 1 base from J, with 13 bases between. In DNA, the CDR3 is TGTGCCAGCAGCCCTGAAGGGGTCAGCAATCAGCCCCAGCATTTT. It yields the protein CASSPEGVSNQPQHF.

J is TRBJ2-1 and V is TRBV3-1 (or the pseudogene TRBV3-2), with TRBD2 matching 8 bases. This CDR3 contains 16 residues. Germline V CDR1 and CDR2: LGHDT, YNNKEL (reference sequence). The J segment lost 5 bases and the V segment lost 1 base, leaving 7 bases of the junction unmatched. The CDR3 nucleotides are TGTGCCAGCAGCCAAGGAGCGGGAGTGGGGGACAATGAGCAGTTCTTC. Translation gives CASSQGAGVGDNEQFF.

The V gene is TRBV2, the J gene TRBJ2-6; D perhaps matches TRBD1 (6 bases). CDR3 length: 16 amino acids. In germline, CDR1 is SNHLY, CDR2 FYNNEI. The V end lost 3 bases, the J end lost 0 bases, and 9 bases lay between the germline ends. CDR3 loop: CASSDGQFSGANVLTF. DNA of the CDR3: TGTGCCAGCAGTGACGGACAGTTCTCTGGGGCCAACGTCCTGACTTTC.

The chain joins TRBV12-3 or TRBV12-4 to TRBJ1-1; D uncertain. The V end was cut by 6 bases, the J end by 7 bases, with 12 bases between. The CDR3 length is 12 residues. The CDR3 loop reads CASRDGLVEAFF. The DNA for the CDR3 is TGTGCCAGCAGAGACGGACTCGTTGAAGCTTTCTTT.

This clone turned up a few times. V gene TRBV10-3 combines with J gene TRBJ2-2, with 9 bases matching TRBD2. Per germline, CDR1 ENHRY and CDR2 SYGVKD. Trimming at V came to 2 bases and at J to 7 bases, leaving 8 bases not matched to a gene. The CDR3 totals 16 residues. The CDR3 DNA sequence: TGTGCCATCAGTGAGACGGCGGGAGGGCCGGTCGGGGAGCTGTTTTTT. Amino acids: CAISETAGGPVGELFF.

The chain joins TRBV19 to TRBJ2-7; D might be TRBD2 (6 bases). The CDR3 runs 15 residues. Germline-derived CDR1 and CDR2 are LNHDA and SQIVND (reference sequence). The V gene lost 4 bases and the J gene lost 5 bases, with 18 bases spanning the gap. The DNA for the CDR3 is TGTGCCAGTAGTACTCTCTCGGGACTGGCGAACGAGCAGTACTTC. Translation: CASSTLSGLANEQYF.